Described below is a single T cell receptor beta chain sequence and its context. What it binds is not known. These data come from a study of T-cell reconstitution after alpha-beta-depleted transplantation in children. Study results and caveats: Diversity of TCRbeta at day 60 was high in some patients, arising from surviving recipient T cells and thymic progenitors. Where alpha-beta T cells came from about two months after transplant was reportedly several hundred expanded graft clones. Hyperexpanded clones declined; after one year, newly produced T cells mostly supplied diversity.

The junction had 7 bases not matched to a gene; V was cut back by 4 bases and J by 3 bases. Germline V gives CDR1 SGHDT, CDR2 YYEEEE. There are 14 residues in the CDR3. Preparation of the TCRbeta library was carried out with unique molecular identifiers. MiXCR, run by TCRdb on the PCR reads, gives a single entry per CDR3 protein. The sample includes fewer than 350,000 distinct CDR3 sequences, approximately 10% of them seen just once. This chain joins TRBV5-6 and TRBJ2-7, with 7 bases lining up with TRBD2. The sample here was peripheral blood, taken 180 days after TCRalphabeta/CD19-depleted stem cell transplant. This receptor was identified in a male patient under 10 years old who had a stem cell transplant for chronic granulomatous disease, so the T cells may come from the graft donor. The CDR3 nucleotides are TGTGCCAGCAGCAACTTTGCGGGAGTCTACGAGCAGTACTTC. Translating it yields CASSNFAGVYEQYF.